What follows is one T cell receptor (beta chain) and its context. The source of the sample is a study of blood T cells in healthy people across ages. Study context: There was about one barcoded beta molecule captured by template switching per two T cells.

Every donor provided roughly 10 milliliters of peripheral blood. CDR3 length equals 14 residues. CDR1 and CDR2 (germline): SGHTA, FQGNSA. The ends lost 6 bases at V and 3 bases at J; junction bases unmatched: 4. Using a J-beta primer mix together with a sample-barcoded 5' primer, a second PCR was run for about 6 to 11 cycles. At least 3 million CDR3-containing paired-end reads were obtained per sample. TCRdb ran MiXCR on the 5' RACE reads and lists one entry per CDR3 protein. The sample contains over a million distinct CDR3 sequences, 45% of which appear only once. Sequenced: blood. The chain couples TRBV7-2 to TRBJ2-4; 8 bases are a match to TRBD2. The sequence was obtained from a woman aged 55-69 years in good health. CDR3: CASRAGGSKNIQYF. CDR3 in DNA: TGTGCCAGCAGGGCGGGAGGCAGCAAAAACATTCAGTACTTC. The complete variable domain, with remaining parts taken from reference TRBV7-2 and TRBJ2-4, reads GAGVSQSPSNKVTEKGKDVELRCDPISGHTALYWYRQSLGQGLEFLIYFQGNSAPDKSGLPSDRFSAERTGGSVSTLTIQRTQQEDSAVYLCASRAGGSKNIQYFGAGTRLSVL.